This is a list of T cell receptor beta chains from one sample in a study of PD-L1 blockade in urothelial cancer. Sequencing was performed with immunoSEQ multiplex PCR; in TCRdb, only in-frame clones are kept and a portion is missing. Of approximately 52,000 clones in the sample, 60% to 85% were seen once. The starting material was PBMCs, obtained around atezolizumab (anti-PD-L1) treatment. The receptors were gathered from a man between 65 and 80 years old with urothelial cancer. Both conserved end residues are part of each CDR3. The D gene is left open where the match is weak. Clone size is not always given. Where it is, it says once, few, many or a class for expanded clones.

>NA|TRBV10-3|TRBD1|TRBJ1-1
TGTGCCATCAGTAGGGACAGTATGAACACTGAAGCTTTCTTT
CAISRDSMNTEAFF
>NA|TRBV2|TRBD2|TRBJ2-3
TGTGCCAGCAGAGAACGACTAGCGGGAGGGCCTTCAGATACGCAGTATTTT
CASRERLAGGPSDTQYF
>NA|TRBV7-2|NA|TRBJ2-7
TGTGCCAGCAGCTTATTACGGGACTACGAGCAGTACTTC
CASSLLRDYEQYF
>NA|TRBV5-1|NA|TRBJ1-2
TGCGCCAGCAGCTTCCAGGCAGGGGAGAATGGCTACACCTTC
CASSFQAGENGYTF
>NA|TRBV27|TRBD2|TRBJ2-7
TGTGCCAGCAGTTTAGGGGGTAGCGGGAGGTACGAGCAGTACTTC
CASSLGGSGRYEQYF
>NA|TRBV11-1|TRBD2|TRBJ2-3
TGTGCCAGCAGCCCCGGGACTAGCGGGATACACGATACGCAGTATTTT
CASSPGTSGIHDTQYF
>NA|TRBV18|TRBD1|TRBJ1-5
TGTGCCAGCTCACCAGGTGGCAGGGGGCCTGGCAATCAGCCCCAGCATTTT
CASSPGGRGPGNQPQHF
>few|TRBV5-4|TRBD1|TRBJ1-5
TGTGCCAGCAGCGCGACAGGGGATAGCAATCAGCCCCAGCATTTT
CASSATGDSNQPQHF
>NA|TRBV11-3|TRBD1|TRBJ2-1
TGTGCCAGCAGCTCCATCGGACAGGGGGCGAGCAATGAGCAGTTCTTC
CASSSIGQGASNEQFF
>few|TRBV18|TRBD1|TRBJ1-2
TGTGCCAGCTCAGCCCGGGACAGGGGCTACACCTTC
CASSARDRGYTF
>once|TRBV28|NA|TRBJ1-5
TGTGCCAGCAGTTCCTCAGGCCTCAATCAGCCCCAGCATTTT
CASSSSGLNQPQHF
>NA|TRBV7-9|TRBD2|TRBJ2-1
TGTGCCAGCAGCCCTCGTAGCGGGTTCAATTACAATGAGCAGTTCTTC
CASSPRSGFNYNEQFF
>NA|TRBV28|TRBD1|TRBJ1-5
TGTGCCAGCAGCACAGGGGGCCCTCAGCCCCAGCATTTT
CASSTGGPQPQHF
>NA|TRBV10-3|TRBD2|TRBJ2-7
TGTGCCATCAGTGGGGGACTAGATGGGGCGGCCGAGCAGTACTTC
CAISGGLDGAAEQYF
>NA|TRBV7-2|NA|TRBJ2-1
TGTGCCAGCAGCCGCGACAGGCGCAATGAGCAGTTCTTC
CASSRDRRNEQFF
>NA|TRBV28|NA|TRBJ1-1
TGTGCCAGCAGCGAATCCGACAGGTTATCTACGAACACTGAAGCTTTCTTT
CASSESDRLSTNTEAFF
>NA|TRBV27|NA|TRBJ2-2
TGTGCCAGCAGCAGGGCTGGCACCGGGGAGCTGTTTTTT
CASSRAGTGELFF
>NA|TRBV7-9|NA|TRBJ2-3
TGTGCCAGCAGCAAAGGGGGTAGCTCGGCAGATACGCAGTATTTT
CASSKGGSSADTQYF
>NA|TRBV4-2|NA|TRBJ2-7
TGTGCCAGCAGCCAAGAGCGAGGTTCGGACGAGCAGTACTTC
CASSQERGSDEQYF
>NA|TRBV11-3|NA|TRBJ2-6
TGTGCCAGCAGCTTAGGTCCGTCTGGGGCCAACGTCCTGACTTTC
CASSLGPSGANVLTF
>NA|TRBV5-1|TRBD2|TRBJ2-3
TGCGCCAGCAGTGGTCTAGCGGGAAAAGATACGCAGTATTTT
CASSGLAGKDTQYF
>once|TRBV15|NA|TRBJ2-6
TGTGCCACCAGCTCCGGAGCGCTATCTCGCCCTGGGGCCAACGTCCTGACTTTC
CATSSGALSRPGANVLTF
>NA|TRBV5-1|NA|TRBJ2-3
TGCGCCAGCAGCGCTGGTACTCACACAGATACGCAGTATTTT
CASSAGTHTDTQYF
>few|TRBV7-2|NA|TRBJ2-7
TGTGCCAGCCGGGGGGCAGGGTACGAGCAGTACTTC
CASRGAGYEQYF
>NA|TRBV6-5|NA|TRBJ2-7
TGTGCCAGCAGTGACACCTACGAGCAGTACTTC
CASSDTYEQYF
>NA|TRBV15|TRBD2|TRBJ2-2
TGTGCCACCAGCAGAGGACTAGCGCGGACCGGGGAGCTGTTTTTT
CATSRGLARTGELFF
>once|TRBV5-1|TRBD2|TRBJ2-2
TGCGCCAGCAGCGCAGGGACTAGCGGGAGTAGCACCGGGGAGCTGTTTTTT
CASSAGTSGSSTGELFF
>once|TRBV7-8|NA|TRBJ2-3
TGTGCCAGCACCTTGCCTACTAGCACAGATACGCAGTATTTT
CASTLPTSTDTQYF
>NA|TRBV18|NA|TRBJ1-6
TGTGCCAGCTCACCACCAGAGGGTCGGTCACCCCTCCACTTT
CASSPPEGRSPLHF
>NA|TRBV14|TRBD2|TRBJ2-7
TGTGCCAGCAGCCAAGGGGGACTAGCGACTTCCTACGAGCAGTACTTC
CASSQGGLATSYEQYF
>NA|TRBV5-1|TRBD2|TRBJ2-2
TGCGCCAGCAGCCCAGGGACTAGTTTCACCGGGGAGCTGTTTTTT
CASSPGTSFTGELFF
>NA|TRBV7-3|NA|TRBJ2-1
TGTGCCAGCAGCTTATGGGGCGGTAATGAGCAGTTCTTC
CASSLWGGNEQFF
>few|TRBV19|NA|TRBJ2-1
TGTGCCACTGAACAGGGTCGCAATGAGCAGTTCTTC
CATEQGRNEQFF
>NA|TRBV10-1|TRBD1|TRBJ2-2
TGCGCCAGCAGGGAGACAGGGGGCGCAGGATTGGCCGGGGAGCTGTTTTTT
CASRETGGAGLAGELFF
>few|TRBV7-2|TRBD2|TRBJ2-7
TGTGCCAGCAGCTTAGCAGGGGCTAGCGGCACGTTCTTCTACGAGCAGTACTTC
CASSLAGASGTFFYEQYF
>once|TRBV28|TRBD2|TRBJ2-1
TGTGCCAGCAGCCCCGGGTACGCGGGAGCGGGTGAGCAGTTCTTC
CASSPGYAGAGEQFF
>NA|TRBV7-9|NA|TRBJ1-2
TGTGCCAGCAGCTTCGGGGAGAACTATGGCTACACCTTC
CASSFGENYGYTF
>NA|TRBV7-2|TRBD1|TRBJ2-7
TGTGCCAGCAGCTTAGTTGGGACAGGGGGCCACGAGCAGTACTTC
CASSLVGTGGHEQYF
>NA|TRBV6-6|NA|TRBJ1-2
TGTGCCAGCAGGGCGAAGGCAGGCTATGGCTACACCTTC
CASRAKAGYGYTF
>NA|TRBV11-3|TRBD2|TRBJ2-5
TGTGCCCGCAGCCCCCGGACTAGCGGGATTCTGGAGACCCAGTACTTC
CARSPRTSGILETQYF
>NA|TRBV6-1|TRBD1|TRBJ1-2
TGTGCCAGCAGTGAACAGGGACAGGCCTTTACGGGTGGCTACACCTTC
CASSEQGQAFTGGYTF
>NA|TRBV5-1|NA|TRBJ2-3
TGCGCCAGCAGCCCAACGAGGAGCACAGATACGCAGTATTTT
CASSPTRSTDTQYF
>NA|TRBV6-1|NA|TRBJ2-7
TGTGCCAGCAGTGAAACCACTAATCTGTCCTACGAGCAGTACTTC
CASSETTNLSYEQYF
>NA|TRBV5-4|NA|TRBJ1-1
TGTGCCAGCAGCTTGGGAAGCGGCACTGAAGCTTTCTTT
CASSLGSGTEAFF
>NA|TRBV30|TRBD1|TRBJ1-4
TGTGCCTGGAGTCCTCTCAACAGGGGGTCTAATGAAAAACTGTTTTTT
CAWSPLNRGSNEKLFF
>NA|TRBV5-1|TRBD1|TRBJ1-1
TGCGCCAGCAGCTTGGGGGACAGAGGATACACTGAAGCTTTCTTT
CASSLGDRGYTEAFF
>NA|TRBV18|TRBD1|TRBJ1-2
TGTGCCAGCTCCCGCGGACAGGATGGCTACACCTTC
CASSRGQDGYTF
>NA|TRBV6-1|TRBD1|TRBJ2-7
TGTGCCAGCAGTGAAGGGACAGGGGGATTCAACGAGCAGTACTTC
CASSEGTGGFNEQYF
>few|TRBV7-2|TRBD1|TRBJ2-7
TGTGCCAGCAGCAAAGGACAGGGATACGAGCAGTACTTC
CASSKGQGYEQYF
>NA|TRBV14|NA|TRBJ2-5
TGTGCCAGCAGCCAAGTGAGCGACTTCCAAGAGACCCAGTACTTC
CASSQVSDFQETQYF
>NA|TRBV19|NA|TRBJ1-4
TGTGCCAGTAGCCCCAACCAGGGTTGGGGCGAAAAACTGTTTTTT
CASSPNQGWGEKLFF
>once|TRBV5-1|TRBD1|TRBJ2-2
TGCGCCAGCAGCTTGGTGGACAGGTCCGGGGAGCTGTTTTTT
CASSLVDRSGELFF
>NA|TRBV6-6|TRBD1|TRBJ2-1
TGTGCCAGCAGGGGGACAGGGGGTGCGAATGAGCAGTTCTTC
CASRGTGGANEQFF
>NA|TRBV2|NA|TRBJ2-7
TGTGCCAGCAGACGACAGAGCTACGAGCAGTACTTC
CASRRQSYEQYF
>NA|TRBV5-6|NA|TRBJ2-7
TGTGCCAGCAGCCCACAGGGCCACGAGCAGTACTTC
CASSPQGHEQYF
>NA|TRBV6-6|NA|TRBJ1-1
TGTGCCAGCAGTTACGGGCTTAGAAGTGAAGCTTTCTTT
CASSYGLRSEAFF
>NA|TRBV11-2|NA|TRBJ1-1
TGTGCCAGCAGCTTAGCCACCGACAGGTACGAGGCTTTCTTT
CASSLATDRYEAFF
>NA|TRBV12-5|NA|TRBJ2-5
TGTGCTAGTGGCCGGGGGGCCCCAGATATGGCGGAGACCCAGTACTTC
CASGRGAPDMAETQYF